The 30 T cell receptor beta chains reported below all come from one sample, sequenced in a study of blood T cell repertoires in COVID-19. Profiled with immunoSEQ multiplex PCR; TCRdb holds only in-frame clones, not every one. The table shows roughly 81,000 clones, with around 83% occurring only once. Sequenced material: peripheral blood. These receptors were obtained from an elderly man with active or convalescent COVID-19.

The chain combines TRBV4-3 with TRBJ2-1; D gene uncertain. Looked up from germline, CDR1 is LGHNA and CDR2 is YSLEER. CDR3 length: 14 residues. The V gene lost 1 base and the J gene lost 3 bases, with 7 bases spanning the gap. The CDR3 spells CASSQGADYNEQFF. Written as DNA, the CDR3 is TGCGCCAGCAGCCAAGGAGCCGACTACAATGAGCAGTTCTTC.

The rearrangement joins TRBV27 to TRBJ1-1, with a weak D call TRBD1 (5 bases). CDR3 length: 16 residues. The germline CDR1 and CDR2 sequences are MNHEY and SMNVEV (reference sequence). The ends were cut back, 6 bases at V and 1 base at J, with 18 bases in the middle. CDR3 in amino acids: CASRTTSAGPNTEAFF. CDR3 nucleotides: TGTGCCAGCAGAACTACCTCCGCGGGGCCGAACACTGAAGCTTTCTTT.

V usage is TRBV28 and J usage is TRBJ2-3; D gene ambiguous. The CDR3 contains 15 residues. CDR1 MDHEN and CDR2 SYDVKM come from the germline V gene. V gave up 5 bases and J gave up 5 bases, with 17 bases separating them. In DNA, the CDR3 is TGTGCCAGCAGTCTGGCGGCCGAGGAACTAGATACGCAGTATTTT. Its translation is CASSLAAEELDTQYF. The full variable domain, in which reference TRBV28 and TRBJ2-3 provide the parts outside the CDR3, is DVKVTQSSRYLVKRTGEKVFLECVQDMDHENMFWYRQDPGLGLRLIYFSYDVKMKEKGDIPEGYSVSREKKERFSLILESASTNQTSMYLCASSLAAEELDTQYFGPGTRLTVL.

The gene calls are TRBV5-1 and TRBJ1-5; TRBD1 matches 7 bases. The V segment lost 3 bases and the J segment 1 base; nucleotides outside the gene matches: 4. Germline V lookup: CDR1 SGHRS, CDR2 YFSETQ. There are 15 residues in the CDR3. The DNA for the CDR3 is TGCGCCAGCAGCTCAGGGGGAGAAAGCAATCAGCCCCAGCATTTT. Protein: CASSSGGESNQPQHF.

The CDR3 here is CSVRGQGDTEAFF. In DNA form, the CDR3 reads TGCAGCGTGAGGGGACAGGGGGACACTGAAGCTTTCTTT. The rearrangement links TRBV29-1 to TRBJ1-1; TRBD1 matches at 11 bases. CDR1 is SQVTM and CDR2 is ANQGSEA in the germline V gene. The CDR3 extends over 13 amino acids. After removal of 6 bases from V and 3 bases from J, the junction contained 3 bases not matched to a gene.

This chain joins TRBV24-1 and TRBJ2-5; D is undetermined. There are 15 residues in the CDR3. V was clipped by 3 bases and J by 5 bases, with 15 bases between them. CDR1 is KGHDR and CDR2 is SFDVKD in the germline V gene. The CDR3 DNA follows: TGTGCCACCAGTGATCCACGGAGTCCCGGGGAGACCCAGTACTTC. This translates into CATSDPRSPGETQYF.

The chain links TRBV29-1 to TRBJ2-2; 8 bases map to TRBD1. The CDR3 totals 12 residues. Germline CDR1 is SQVTM and CDR2 is ANQGSEA. V trimming: 8 bases; J trimming: 8 bases; junction bases outside the gene matches: 7. CDR3 nucleotide sequence: TGCAGCTCGGGGCAGGGGGCAGGGGAGCTGTTTTTT. Translating it yields CSSGQGAGELFF.

This clone came up once. The V call is TRBV14, the J call TRBJ1-2; D remains ambiguous. Germline assignment: CDR1 SGHDN and CDR2 FVKESK. Trimming shortened V by 1 base and J by 1 base, and 7 bases separated the two germline ends. This CDR3 comprises 14 residues. The CDR3 loop is CASSQAVLNYGYTF. The CDR3 nucleotides read TGTGCCAGCAGCCAAGCGGTTCTTAACTATGGCTACACCTTC.

The J gene is TRBJ1-6, the V gene TRBV7-2; perhaps TRBD1 as D (6 bases). Trimming left V 1 base short and J 10 bases short, with 8 bases between. This CDR3 is 13 amino acids long. Looked up from germline, CDR1 is SGHTA and CDR2 is FQGNSA. This CDR3 is CASSLEGVSPLHF. The CDR3 DNA sequence: TGTGCCAGCAGCTTAGAGGGGGTCTCACCCCTCCACTTT. The full variable domain, its missing parts supplied by reference TRBV7-2 and TRBJ1-6, is GAGVSQSPSNKVTEKGKDVELRCDPISGHTALYWYRQSLGQGLEFLIYFQGNSAPDKSGLPSDRFSAERTGGSVSTLTIQRTQQEDSAVYLCASSLEGVSPLHFGNGTRLTVT.

The chain recombines TRBV15 with TRBJ1-2; possibly TRBD1 for D (6 bases). The germline V gene has CDR1 LNHNV and CDR2 YYDKDF (reference sequence). Trimming took 0 bases from V and 12 from J, leaving 17 bases between them. The CDR3 spans 14 residues. CDR3 nucleotides: TGTGCCACCAGCAGAGATCGGGGACAACCAATTCACACCTTC. As protein: CATSRDRGQPIHTF.

The gene calls are TRBV5-5 and TRBJ1-1; TRBD1 aligns across 8 bases. The CDR3 loop spans 14 amino acids. Germline V gene lookup returns CDR1 SGHKS and CDR2 YYEKEE (reference sequence). The J segment lost 5 bases and the V segment lost 3 bases, leaving 6 bases of the junction unmatched. The CDR3, as DNA: TGTGCCAGCAGCTCGGACAGGGCGGGGACTGAAGCTTTCTTT. It codes for CASSSDRAGTEAFF.

The chain recombines TRBV6-2 or TRBV6-3 with TRBJ2-7, with a weak D call TRBD1 (6 bases). CDR1 and CDR2 (germline): MNHEY, SVGEGT. Trimming took off 6 bases at V and 2 bases at J, with 17 bases between the two ends. The CDR3 sequence is 15 residues long. The CDR3 protein is CASSPPGKGAYEQYF. For the CDR3, the DNA is TGTGCCAGCAGCCCCCCCGGGAAGGGGGCCTACGAGCAGTACTTC.

V usage is TRBV7-9 and J usage is TRBJ1-5, with TRBD1 identical over 7 bases. Germline-derived CDR1 and CDR2 are SEHNR and FQNEAQ (reference sequence). V gave up 3 bases and J gave up 0 bases; unmatched junction bases: 5. The CDR3 has 16 residues. In nucleotides, the CDR3 is TGTGCCAGCAGCTTGGGACAGACTTATAGCAATCAGCCCCAGCATTTT. Translation: CASSLGQTYSNQPQHF.

This sequence joins TRBV5-4 and TRBJ1-2; a possible D gene is TRBD1 (5 bases). Germline V gene lookup returns CDR1 SGHNT and CDR2 YYREEE (reference sequence). The V and J ends lost 0 bases and 4 bases respectively, with 13 bases between them. The CDR3 sequence is 15 residues long. CDR3 in DNA: TGTGCCAGCAGCTTGGCCCCGGGGGGAACCTATGGCTACACCTTC. This gives the protein CASSLAPGGTYGYTF. Variable domain in full (rest from reference TRBV5-4 and TRBJ1-2): ETGVTQSPTHLIKTRGQQVTLRCSSQSGHNTVSWYQQALGQGPQFIFQYYREEENGRGNFPPRFSGLQFPNYSSELNVNALELDDSALYLCASSLAPGGTYGYTFGSGTRLTVV.

The rearrangement links TRBV6-6 to TRBJ2-2; D unresolved. Trimming shortened V by 4 bases and J by 6 bases, and 6 bases separated the two germline ends. Germline V gives CDR1 MNHNY, CDR2 SVGAGI (reference sequence). The CDR3 is 12 residues long. The CDR3 sequence is CASSSGAGELFF. CDR3 coding DNA: TGTGCCAGCAGTTCGGGTGCCGGGGAGCTGTTTTTT.

The genes are TRBV18 and TRBJ2-3, with 7 bases aligning to TRBD2. This CDR3 contains 16 residues. CDR1 and CDR2 (germline): KGHSH, LQKENI. Germline trimming cut 1 base from V and 3 bases from J; bases unmatched to any gene: 7. CDR3 in DNA: TGTGCCAGCTCACCACGGACTTGGCGGGAGACAGATACGCAGTATTTT. Translation: CASSPRTWRETDTQYF.

The V call is TRBV5-1, the J call TRBJ2-3, with 9 bases aligning to TRBD1. Trimming cost V 4 bases and J 4 bases; bases outside gene matches: 7. CDR3 length: 15 amino acids. Germline lookup yields CDR1 SGHRS and CDR2 YFSETQ. Here the CDR3 reads CASSETGGRPDTQYF. In nucleotides, the CDR3 is TGCGCCAGCAGCGAGACAGGGGGTCGTCCAGATACGCAGTATTTT.

The chain is built from TRBV7-2 and TRBJ2-3; 10 bases align to TRBD2. Germline CDR1 is SGHTA and CDR2 is FQGNSA. This CDR3 has 15 amino acids. Germline trimming cut 4 bases from V and 4 bases from J; bases unmatched to any gene: 5. CDR3 sequence: CASSSLAGAPDTQYF. The DNA for the CDR3 is TGTGCCAGCAGCTCGCTAGCGGGAGCCCCAGATACGCAGTATTTT.

The chain combines TRBV10-3 with TRBJ2-7; 8 bases align to TRBD1. CDR3 length: 16 amino acids. Germline lookup yields CDR1 ENHRY and CDR2 SYGVKD. The V gene end was trimmed by 0 bases and the J gene end by 7 bases; junction bases not matched to a gene: 11. CDR3 sequence (DNA): TGTGCCATCAGTGAGTCGGACAGGGACCCGAAACGTGAGCAGTACTTC. Protein product: CAISESDRDPKREQYF.

J is TRBJ1-1 and V is TRBV3-1 (or the pseudogene TRBV3-2); a weak D match, TRBD1 (5 bases). Germline CDR1 reads LGHDT; CDR2 reads YNNKEL (reference sequence). The V end was cut by 0 bases, the J end by 0 bases, with 11 bases between. The CDR3 length is 16 residues. CDR3 sequence reads: CASSQDPGMLNTEAFF. For the CDR3, the DNA is TGTGCCAGCAGCCAAGATCCAGGGATGCTGAACACTGAAGCTTTCTTT.

The rearrangement links TRBV12-5 to TRBJ1-1, with D possibly TRBD1 on 6 matching bases. V was trimmed by 6 bases and J by 0 bases, leaving 11 bases between them. Germline CDR1 reads LGHNT; CDR2 reads FRNRAP. The CDR3 has 14 residues. The DNA for the CDR3 is TGTGCTAGTGGAACAGGGAAGATGAACACTGAAGCTTTCTTT. Amino acid sequence: CASGTGKMNTEAFF. The full variable domain, completed using reference TRBV12-5 and TRBJ1-1, is DARVTQTPRHKVTEMGQEVTMRCQPILGHNTVFWYRQTMMQGLELLAYFRNRAPLDDSGMPKDRFSAEMPDATLATLKIQPSEPRDSAVYFCASGTGKMNTEAFFGQGTRLTVV.

This chain joins TRBV5-1 and TRBJ1-5; 8 bases are shared with TRBD1. CDR1 is SGHRS and CDR2 is YFSETQ in the germline V gene. CDR3 length: 13 residues. Trimming cost V 2 bases and J 9 bases; bases outside gene matches: 4. CDR3 nucleotides: TGCGCCAGCAGCTTCGGGACAGGAGGGCCCCAGCATTTT. This gives the protein CASSFGTGGPQHF.

V is TRBV18 and J is TRBJ2-1; D is uncertain. V lost 1 base, J lost 5 bases, and 6 bases lay in between. The CDR3 totals 13 residues. CDR1 and CDR2 from the germline V gene are KGHSH and LQKENI. CDR3: CASSPRLDNEQFF. The CDR3 DNA sequence: TGTGCCAGCTCACCACGGCTCGACAATGAGCAGTTCTTC.

This clone was detected only a few times. The J gene is TRBJ1-6, the V gene TRBV27, with unresolved D. The CDR3 has 16 amino acids. The ends were cut back, 6 bases at V and 7 bases at J, with 19 bases in the middle. Germline-derived CDR1 and CDR2 are MNHEY and SMNVEV (reference sequence). The CDR3 protein is CASRTTSREQNSPLHF. In nucleotides, the CDR3 is TGTGCCAGCAGGACTACATCCCGGGAGCAGAATTCACCCCTCCACTTT.

This clone occurred once. The genes are TRBV5-1 and TRBJ1-6, with TRBD1 matching over 9 bases. V lost 0 bases to trimming and J lost 8 bases; unmatched junction nucleotides: 9. In germline, CDR1 is SGHRS, CDR2 YFSETQ. The length of the CDR3 is 17 residues. The CDR3 DNA reads as TGCGCCAGCAGCTTGGAGGGGCTACAGGGGGCATATTCACCCCTCCACTTT. It encodes CASSLEGLQGAYSPLHF.

The rearrangement uses TRBV24-1 and TRBJ2-3; TRBD2 matches 12 bases. CDR1 is KGHDR and CDR2 is SFDVKD in the germline V gene. The CDR3 has 17 amino acids. J was trimmed by 1 base and V by 3 bases; bases with no gene match: 4. In nucleotides, the CDR3 is TGTGCCACCAGTGATGGGTGGACTAGCGGGGGCACAGATACGCAGTATTTT. The encoded protein is CATSDGWTSGGTDTQYF.

This clone was observed once. The chain employs TRBV28 and TRBJ1-4; the D is unclear. The CDR3 consists of 15 residues. The germline CDR1 and CDR2 sequences are MDHEN and SYDVKM. V lost 2 bases and J 2 bases, leaving 9 bases between the germline ends. CDR3: CASSLKAATNEKLFF. The CDR3 region has the DNA TGTGCCAGCAGTTTAAAGGCGGCGACTAATGAAAAACTGTTTTTT.

The table lists this clone with a few counts. The chain combines TRBV29-1 with TRBJ1-2; possibly TRBD1 for D (5 bases). Germline CDR1 reads SQVTM; CDR2 reads ANQGSEA. The V and J ends lost 6 bases and 7 bases respectively, with 21 bases between them. The CDR3 covers 14 residues. Written as DNA, the CDR3 is TGCAGCGTCGCCCCTCAGCGGGGCGGTCGTGGCTACACCTTC. It codes for CSVAPQRGGRGYTF.

The chain employs TRBV5-1 and TRBJ2-2; 7 nucleotides agree with TRBD1. This CDR3 comprises 15 residues. Germline trimming cut 1 base from V and 5 bases from J; bases unmatched to any gene: 5. Germline-derived CDR1 and CDR2 are SGHRS and YFSETQ. The CDR3 reads CASSLRQGGTGELFF. In nucleotides, the CDR3 is TGCGCCAGCAGCTTGCGACAGGGCGGGACCGGGGAGCTGTTTTTT.

This clone has only one observation. The chain is built from TRBV27 and TRBJ1-3; D is unclear. This CDR3 comprises 15 residues. V lost 5 bases to trimming and J lost 0 bases, with 11 bases between them. Germline V gene data show CDR1 as MNHEY and CDR2 as SMNVEV (reference sequence). The CDR3 loop reads CASSNTGSSGNTIYF. The CDR3 DNA is TGTGCCAGCAGTAATACCGGGAGCTCTGGAAACACCATATATTTT.